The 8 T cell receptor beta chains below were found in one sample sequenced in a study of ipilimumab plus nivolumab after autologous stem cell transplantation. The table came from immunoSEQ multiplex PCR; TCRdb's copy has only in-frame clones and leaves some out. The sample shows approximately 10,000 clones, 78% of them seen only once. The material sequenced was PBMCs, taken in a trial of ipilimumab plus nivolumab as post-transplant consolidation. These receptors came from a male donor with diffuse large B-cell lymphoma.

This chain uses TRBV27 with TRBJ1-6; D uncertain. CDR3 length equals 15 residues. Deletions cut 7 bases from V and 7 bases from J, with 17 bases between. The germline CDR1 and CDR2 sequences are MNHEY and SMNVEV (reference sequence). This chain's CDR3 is CASKSWAGGNSPLHF. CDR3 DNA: TGTGCCAGCAAGTCTTGGGCCGGAGGGAATTCACCCCTCCACTTT.

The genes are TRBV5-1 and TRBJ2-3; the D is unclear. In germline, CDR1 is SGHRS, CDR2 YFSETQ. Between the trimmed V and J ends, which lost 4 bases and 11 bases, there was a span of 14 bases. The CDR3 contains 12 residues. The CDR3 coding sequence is TGCGCCAGCAGCCCTCAGACACCGAAGCAGTATTTT. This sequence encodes CASSPQTPKQYF. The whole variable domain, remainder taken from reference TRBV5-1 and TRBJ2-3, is KAGVTQTPRYLIKTRGQQVTLSCSPISGHRSVSWYQQTPGQGLQFLFEYFSETQRNKGNFPGRFSGRQFSNSRSEMNVSTLELGDSALYLCASSPQTPKQYFGPGTRLTVL.

The CDR3 nucleotides read TGTGCCAGCAGCTTAGCTGGGACTAGCGGTACCTACGAGCAGTACTTC. Translated, it gives CASSLAGTSGTYEQYF. The rearrangement links TRBV7-2 to TRBJ2-7, with 11 positions matching TRBD2. V trimming: 0 bases; J trimming: 2 bases; junction bases outside the gene matches: 3. The germline V gene encodes CDR1 SGHTA and CDR2 FQGNSA. The CDR3 contains 16 residues.

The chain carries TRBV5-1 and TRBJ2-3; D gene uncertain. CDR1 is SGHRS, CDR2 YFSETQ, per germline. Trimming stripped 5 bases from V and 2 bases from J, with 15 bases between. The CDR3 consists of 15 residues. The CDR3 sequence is CASREPTSDTDTQYF. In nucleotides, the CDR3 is TGCGCCAGCAGGGAGCCGACATCGGACACAGATACGCAGTATTTT.

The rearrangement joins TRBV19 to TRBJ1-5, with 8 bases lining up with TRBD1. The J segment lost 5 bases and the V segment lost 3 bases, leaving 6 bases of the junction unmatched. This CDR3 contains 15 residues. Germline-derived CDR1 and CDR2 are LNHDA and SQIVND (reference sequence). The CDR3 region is CASSIWTGFDQPQHF. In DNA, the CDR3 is TGTGCCAGTAGTATTTGGACAGGGTTCGATCAGCCCCAGCATTTT.

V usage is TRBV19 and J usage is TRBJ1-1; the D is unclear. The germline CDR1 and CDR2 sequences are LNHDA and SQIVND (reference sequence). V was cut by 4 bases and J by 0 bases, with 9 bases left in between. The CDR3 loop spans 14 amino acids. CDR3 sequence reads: CASSKSTMNTEAFF. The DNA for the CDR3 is TGTGCCAGTAGTAAGTCGACAATGAACACTGAAGCTTTCTTT.

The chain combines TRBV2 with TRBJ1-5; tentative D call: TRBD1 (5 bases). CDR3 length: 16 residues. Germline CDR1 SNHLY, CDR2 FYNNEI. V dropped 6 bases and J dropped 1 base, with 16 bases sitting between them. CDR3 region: CASRGEARASNQPQHF. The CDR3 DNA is TGTGCCAGCAGGGGGGAGGCACGAGCGAGCAATCAGCCCCAGCATTTT.

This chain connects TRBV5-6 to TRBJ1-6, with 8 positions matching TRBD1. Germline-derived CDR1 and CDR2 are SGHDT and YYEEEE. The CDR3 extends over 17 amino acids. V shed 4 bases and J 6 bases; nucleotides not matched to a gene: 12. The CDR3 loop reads CASSPTDREWGNSPLHF. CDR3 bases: TGTGCCAGCAGCCCGACGGACAGGGAATGGGGTAATTCACCCCTCCACTTT.